This T cell receptor (beta chain) was documented in a study of cytomegalovirus exposure and HLA in healthy donors (dated by TCRdb to the late 2010s). Regarding the complete study: An earlier analysis of roughly 610 of the donors reported 250 to 350 Gb of sequence data and 95 million to 140 million unique TCR beta sequences obtained from around 180 million T cells. Every discovery cohort repertoire had been produced on one sequencing platform. HLA typing included class I and class II loci at four-digit resolution. About five DR-DQ haplotypes were treated as single units for association and clustering because of strong linkage in the cohort. Of the roughly 390 genotyped donors, 81% fell in the genetic ancestry cluster associated with self-reported Caucasian donors. Across approximately 420 genotyped donors of the cohort, an average of about 240,000 unique TCR beta nucleotide sequences per donor were sequenced, and 15% to 20% of those sequences were non-productive. Besides the first cohort of approximately 670 subjects, a separate validation cohort made up of roughly 120 different subjects was used. The study was designed to test whether signatures of past pathogen exposure could be identified by cataloging public T cell receptors. The T cell repertoires of 550 to 850 subjects were profiled by immunosequencing and related to cytomegalovirus serostatus. Donor age, sex, ethnicity and CMV serostatus were compiled together with the repertoire data. Typing coverage varied by locus: about 620-630 donors for A, B, C, DRB1 and DQB1; about 520 for DQA1; more than 600 for DPA1; approximately 450 for DPB1. An early release covering roughly 600 HLA-typed donors comprised about 300 gigabases of sequencing data and around 80 million unique TCR sequences. A later genetic analysis used genome-wide SNP genotypes for about three fifths of the 666 donors, treating that subset as a discovery cohort. To decide whether each TCR beta V gene segment behaved as functional or pseudogenic, an earlier analysis of some 600 of the donors relied on high-throughput TCR beta sequencing. In the later analysis, no new phenotypic data were used to find candidate immune exposures; instead, reliance was placed on TCR beta sequences and their occurrence across donors. To predict cytomegalovirus infection status, the study combined high-throughput TCR immunosequencing, statistical association of individual TCRs with disease status, and machine learning. A later analysis re-analyzed previously published TCR beta repertoires from 550 to 700 donors and added high-resolution HLA genotyping to study TCR occurrence patterns.

Based on the germline V gene, the CDR1 and CDR2 sequences are SGHDT and YYEEEE. The germline V end is reduced by 4 bases and the J end by 6 bases; junction bases left unmatched: 15. The CDR3, cysteine through phenylalanine, is 16 amino acids long. Kept here is only the CDR3 DNA, which spans 48 bases and is read in frame from base 1. The method behind the library was the immunoSEQ multiplex PCR assay. For the multiplex PCR, a mixture combining 60 forward primers for TCR Vbeta segments and 13 reverse primers for TCR Jbeta segments was used. Amplification of the CDR3 region of rearranged TCR beta genes was performed with a multiplex PCR assay on genomic DNA. Amplified TCR beta libraries were sequenced as 87-base-pair reads on the Illumina HiSeq System. On the study's bioinformatics: A later analysis tallied 75 million to 95 million unique TCR beta chains across the 660 or so repertoires, and approximately 11 million of those chains were shared by two or more donors. To remove PCR and sequencing errors, raw reads were error-corrected and collapsed into unique sequences using a nearest-neighbor algorithm that merged closely related sequences. CDR3 sequences were aligned to IMGT reference sequences to assign V, D and J gene segments. Each retained sequence needed at least a six-nucleotide match to both a V gene segment and a J gene segment. A rearrangement counted as productive if the CDR3 had no stop codons and remained in frame with V and J, and every other rearrangement counted as non-productive. Following IMGT convention, CDR3 was defined as the stretch from the second conserved V-encoded cysteine to the conserved J-encoded phenylalanine. In an earlier analysis of around 540 of the donors, sequences lacking an unambiguous match to a single V gene segment were excluded. An earlier analysis of a few hundred of the donors classified V segments as functional when productive rearrangements were above 56.7% and as segregating when the standard deviation between donors was above 5%. A statistical classification framework was developed to diagnose cytomegalovirus status using the catalog of TCR beta chain sequences. A later analysis assigned V and J genes by comparing TCR nucleotide sequences with IMGT/GENE-DB human TR gene sequences. A later analysis assigned CDR3 sequences and most-parsimonious VDJ recombination scenarios with the TCRdist pipeline. In a later analysis, each TCR beta chain was defined by its CDR3 amino acid sequence together with its V-gene family, and reads without a unique V-gene family were excluded. As a way to deal with suspected cross-contamination and a sequencing artifact, a later analysis dropped nearly 600 nucleotide sequences that were highly shared and had low generation probability. A later analysis calculated a clonal expansion index for each public chain from normalized within-repertoire ranks of inferred template counts. Generation probabilities in a later analysis came from a VDJ recombination model fitted to out-of-frame rearrangements, and those results were checked against IGoR. In a later analysis, hypergeometric tests were used to score TCR-TCR, TCR-HLA and TCR-CMV co-occurrence, with a repertoire-size bias correction applied to TCR pairs. In a later analysis, false discovery rates were estimated by permuting HLA or CMV assignments 20 times. In a later analysis, co-occurring TCRs were grouped with DBSCAN, and TCRdist sequence similarity was added when clustering was performed within HLA-allele-positive subsets. Repertoires with fewer than 30,000 or more than 120,000 public chains, plus five repertoires with anomalous nucleotide sharing, were excluded from co-occurrence clustering. In its TCRdb copy, this immuneACCESS table keeps in-frame sequences only and misses some clones. Where compared with another copy, unresolved V genes explain less than half of these, and the others have no known cause. The V and J calls and clone size come from that table; D and trimming were worked out from the DNA. The sample's records list 150,000 to 200,000 clones. Approximately 6.4% of the sample is taken by the ten largest.

The cohort consisted of 670 or so healthy bone marrow donors. At the time of sampling, all cohort members were nominally healthy, though unrecorded immune exposures were likely present. The donor tested CMV seronegative, placing the donor among the 350 to 400 seronegative members of the cohort. A peripheral blood sample was collected from each donor, and TCR beta sequencing was performed on peripheral blood mononuclear cells. The Qiagen DNeasy Blood Extraction Kit was used to extract genomic DNA from the blood cell samples. What the authors observed across the whole study: A further reported finding was that TCR beta sequences accurately predicted the HLA-A and HLA-B alleles for most subjects in the first cohort. In a later analysis, several top co-occurrence clusters were reported to appear linked to parvovirus B19, influenza, CMV and Epstein-Barr virus. Assigning TCR associations to individual alleles was difficult when HLA alleles, especially DR and DQ, strongly co-occurred. In a later analysis, HLA-associated TCR beta chains showed more clonal expansion and lower generation probabilities than non-associated chains that were equally common. A few of the identified cytomegalovirus-associated TCR beta chains were confirmed in vitro to be specific for cytomegalovirus antigens. Because counts were too low, approximately 18 rarely observed V segments, including chromosome 9 orphons, were excluded from the earlier analysis of roughly 580 of the donors. Correlated functional status among segregating V segments might reflect linkage disequilibrium, but an unknown experimental factor could not be ruled out. In a later genetic analysis, a missense DCLRE1C variant was associated with V-gene and J-gene trimming of TCR beta chains, and the association was replicated in an independent cohort. Most TCR sequences were seen in very few donors, while some public TCRs were found in many individuals. For the cohort, immune exposure information was limited to CMV serostatus. In this cohort, only TCR beta chains were sequenced, and detectable features were limited by the absence of alpha or paired-chain data. The sequencing pipeline was judged likely to have produced a cluster of highly shared sequence variants as a technical artifact. A later analysis associated 16,951 TCR beta sequences with specific HLA alleles at a false discovery rate of 0.05. HLA typing was unavailable for some donors at each locus, so association tests used only the typed subset. The classifier was reported to diagnose cytomegalovirus status with high specificity and sensitivity in both the original cohort and the validation cohort. Sequencing depth was assumed to be roughly uniform across donors in the presence/absence analyses, though that assumption may not hold. The study listed 164 TCR beta chains as associated with cytomegalovirus. Because the 87-base-pair reads could not distinguish some IMGT-functional V segments, including TRBV6-2 and TRBV6-3, those segments were excluded. In a later analysis, TCR association rates were found to vary across HLA loci, with the most associated TCRs seen for DRB1 alleles and the fewest for HLA-C alleles. In a later analysis, most CMV-associated TCR beta chains were found to appear HLA-restricted, with HLA associations seemingly driven largely by CMV exposure. It was suggested by the authors that the approach could potentially be generalized to other disease states and immunological phenotypes. A later genetic analysis reported fewer N-insertions in productive TCRs among donors in an Asian-associated ancestry cluster than the roughly 700-donor mean. In an earlier analysis of about 540 of the donors, most TCR beta V segments were observed in productive rearrangements about 87% or about 30% of the time, broadly matching IMGT annotations.

With respect to this clone: It has no known antigen specificity.

The sequencing sample was made of PBMCs. The sequence derives from a man younger than 45 in good health and CMV-seronegative. The sequence links TRBV5-6 to TRBJ2-7, with 8 junctional bases fitting TRBD2. Here is the DNA: TGTGCCAGCAGCCTCGCCAGCGGGGGCTCTACGGGCGAGCAGTACTTC. Its protein product is CASSLASGGSTGEQYF. The variable domain in full, with residues beyond the CDR3 obtained from the reference TRBV5-6 and TRBJ2-7 genes, is DAGVTQSPTHLIKTRGQQVTLRCSPKSGHDTVSWYQQALGQGPQFIFQYYEEEERQRGNFPDRFSGHQFPNYSSELNVNALLLGDSALYLCASSLASGGSTGEQYFGPGTRLTVT.